This note documents a single TCR beta chain sequence. Between the trimmed V and J ends, which lost 1 base and 2 bases, there was a span of 10 bases. CDR1 is SGDLS and CDR2 is YYNGEE in the germline V gene. CDR3 length: 15 residues. This study enrolled people aged about 18 to 100 from approximately 24 US geographic areas. In assigning cohorts, the study relied on participant-reported clinical history. These data belong to a study of blood T cell repertoires in COVID-19. Overall study context: PBMCs, B-cell-depleted T cells, or T cells were the source of the cDNA or gDNA that made up the material.

Methods used by the authors: Cell counts per sample came from amplifying reference gene primers. Clones were sequenced by immunoSEQ multiplex PCR, and TCRdb holds only the in-frame ones, with some missing. The V and J calls and the clone size are those of that table, but D and trimming were determined from the DNA. The sample lists 130,000 to 150,000 clones, 70% to 90% occurring once. This sequence joins TRBV9 and TRBJ2-1, with D possibly being TRBD2 (5 bases). The TCR sequence derives from a young woman with acute COVID-19. The specimen sequenced was PBMCs or T cells enriched from blood (not recorded which). CDR3 bases: TGTGCCAGCAGCGTAAGCGGAGAAGCCTACAATGAGCAGTTCTTC. It codes for CASSVSGEAYNEQFF.